These 20 T cell receptor beta chains came from one sample sequenced in a study of T cell responses to AZD1222 COVID-19 vaccine. Method: immunoSEQ multiplex PCR; TCRdb's copy keeps in-frame clones and lacks some. The repertoire holds around 140,000 clones, with 93% as singletons. The specimen comprised peripheral blood, sampled on day 0 of AZD1222 vaccination. The receptors were gathered from an adult in good health.

The chain uses TRBV2 and TRBJ1-6, with unresolved D. CDR3 length: 13 residues. The germline V gene encodes CDR1 SNHLY and CDR2 FYNNEI. V lost 6 bases and J lost 7, with 10 bases in between. The CDR3 protein is CASRRNENSPLHF. The CDR3 DNA sequence: TGTGCCAGCAGGAGGAACGAAAATTCACCCCTCCACTTT.

The chain links TRBV14 to TRBJ2-3; D gene unclear. V shed 3 bases and J shed 2 bases, with 3 bases lying between them. There are 12 residues in the CDR3. Germline assignment: CDR1 SGHDN and CDR2 FVKESK. The chain's CDR3 is CASSHNTDTQYF. CDR3 coding DNA: TGTGCCAGCAGCCACAACACAGATACGCAGTATTTT.

The rearrangement links TRBV30 to TRBJ2-1, with D possibly matching TRBD2 (7 bases). Germline CDR1 GTSNPN, CDR2 SVGIG (reference sequence). Trimming stripped 0 bases from V and 8 bases from J, with 17 bases between. The CDR3 runs 15 residues. The CDR3 spells CAWSVGGPIYDEQFF. In DNA, the CDR3 is TGTGCCTGGAGTGTCGGGGGGCCGATTTATGATGAGCAGTTCTTC. The full variable domain, rest sourced from reference TRBV30 and TRBJ2-1, is SQTIHQWPATLVQPVGSPLSLECTVEGTSNPNLYWYRQAAGRGLQLLFYSVGIGQISSEVPQNLSASRPQDRQFILSSKKLLLSDSGFYLCAWSVGGPIYDEQFFGPGTRLTVL.

V usage is TRBV6-1 and J usage is TRBJ1-5; a weak D match, TRBD1 (5 bases). The V gene lost 3 bases and the J gene lost 4 bases, with 19 bases spanning the gap. This CDR3 is built from 17 residues. Germline V gene sequence: CDR1 MNHNS, CDR2 SASEGT. Written as DNA, the CDR3 is TGTGCCAGCAGTGATTTAACTACCGGGACCTTAAATCAGCCCCAGCATTTT. Translated, it gives CASSDLTTGTLNQPQHF.

This chain uses TRBV18 with TRBJ2-5; D gene uncertain. This CDR3 is 15 amino acids long. V lost 2 bases, J lost 4 bases, and 14 bases lay in between. From germline, CDR1 is KGHSH and CDR2 LQKENI. Written as DNA, the CDR3 is TGTGCCAGCTCACCAACATCCCGCAGTGGAGAGACCCAGTACTTC. This sequence encodes CASSPTSRSGETQYF.

The CDR3 DNA sequence: TGTGCCAGCAGTGGGTTGGACGAGCAGTACTTC. Translating gives CASSGLDEQYF. The gene calls are TRBV12-3 or TRBV12-4 and TRBJ2-7; unclear D gene. This CDR3 has 11 residues. Between the trimmed V and J ends, which lost 5 bases and 5 bases, there was a span of 7 bases.

The chain uses TRBV6-5 and TRBJ2-2; D is undetermined. The CDR3 is made up of 16 amino acids. Germline V CDR1 and CDR2: MNHEY, SVGAGI. V lost 2 bases and J 6 bases, leaving 16 bases between the germline ends. The CDR3 region is CASSYPPASRAGELFF. Here the CDR3 DNA reads TGTGCCAGCAGTTACCCTCCCGCTAGTCGGGCCGGGGAGCTGTTTTTT.

This clone showed up many times. V gene TRBV24-1 combines with J gene TRBJ2-7, with 7 bases aligning to TRBD1. CDR1 KGHDR and CDR2 SFDVKD come from the germline V gene. The junction had 1 base not matched to a gene; V was cut back by 7 bases and J by 2 bases. This CDR3 has 12 amino acids. The CDR3 here is CATSQGAYEQYF. The CDR3, as DNA: TGTGCCACCAGCCAGGGGGCCTACGAGCAGTACTTC.

This sequence joins TRBV15 and TRBJ2-2; D is unclear. The CDR3 covers 14 residues. V shed 2 bases and J shed 3 bases, with 7 bases lying between them. Germline CDR1 LNHNV, CDR2 YYDKDF (reference sequence). The CDR3 region has the DNA TGTGCCACCAGCAGACAATCGGACACCGGGGAGCTGTTTTTT. Translation: CATSRQSDTGELFF.

The J gene is TRBJ1-2, the V gene TRBV6-6; possible D gene TRBD1, 5 bases. There are 15 residues in the CDR3. Trimming pared 2 bases from V and 6 bases from J, leaving 16 bases between. CDR1 and CDR2 from the germline V gene are MNHNY and SVGAGI (reference sequence). CDR3 amino acids: CASSYPAEGRNGYTF. The CDR3 DNA reads as TGTGCCAGCAGTTACCCGGCGGAGGGGCGTAATGGCTACACCTTC.

CDR3 loop: CSVGGTYGYTF. The CDR3 nucleotides are TGCAGCGTTGGGGGGACCTATGGCTACACCTTC. The chain uses TRBV29-1 and TRBJ1-2, with TRBD1 as a possible D gene (5 bases). Germline-derived CDR1 and CDR2 are SQVTM and ANQGSEA. The CDR3 runs 11 residues. Trimming removed 4 bases at V and 4 bases at J, with 7 bases between.

The chain carries TRBV4-3 and TRBJ1-1; D gene ambiguous. This CDR3 region has 13 residues. Between the trimmed V and J ends, which lost 0 bases and 7 bases, there was a span of 9 bases. CDR1 LGHNA and CDR2 YSLEER come from the germline V gene. In nucleotides, the CDR3 is TGCGCCAGCAGCCAAGATATGGGAGATGAAGCTTTCTTT. As protein: CASSQDMGDEAFF.

The chain recombines TRBV27 with TRBJ2-1, with 9 bases fitting TRBD2. V was pared by 6 bases and J by 12 bases, with 9 bases of the junction left unmatched. This CDR3 has 13 residues. Germline loops: CDR1 MNHEY, CDR2 SMNVEV (reference sequence). The CDR3 bases are TGTGCCAGCAGGACCTTAGCGGGAGCGGGGCAGTTCTTC. This translates into CASRTLAGAGQFF.

The V call is TRBV19, the J call TRBJ2-1; TRBD2 matches 14 bases. Germline V gene data show CDR1 as LNHDA and CDR2 as SQIVND (reference sequence). This CDR3 comprises 19 residues. Trimming at V came to 5 bases and at J to 1 base, leaving 10 bases not matched to a gene. CDR3 coding DNA: TGTGCCAGTAGTTTCGGACTAGCGGGGGGCAGGGGGTCCTACAATGAGCAGTTCTTC. Residues: CASSFGLAGGRGSYNEQFF.

As for this clone: Other DNA variants within this sample encode the same CDR3. The V gene is TRBV27, the J gene TRBJ1-5; D gene uncertain. The V gene lost 3 bases and the J gene lost 2 bases, with 5 bases spanning the gap. The CDR3 contains 13 residues. Per the germline V gene, CDR1 is MNHEY and CDR2 is SMNVEV (reference sequence). CDR3 coding DNA: TGTGCCAGCAGTTTTGGGGGCAATCAGCCCCAGCATTTT. Protein product: CASSFGGNQPQHF.

This CDR3 is CASSYATTRAQETQYF. CDR3 nucleotide sequence: TGTGCCAGCAGTTACGCCACCACGCGGGCACAAGAGACCCAGTACTTC. The chain has TRBV6-2 or TRBV6-3 and TRBJ2-5, with D maybe TRBD2 (5 bases). V gave up 2 bases and J gave up 2 bases, with 15 bases separating them. CDR1 and CDR2 from the germline V gene are MNHEY and SVGEGT. There are 16 residues in the CDR3.

The chain links TRBV30 to TRBJ1-6; 9 nucleotides agree with TRBD1. With V trimmed by 6 bases and J by 10 bases, 7 bases remained unmatched. CDR3 length equals 13 residues. Germline CDR1 and CDR2: GTSNPN and SVGIG (reference sequence). The DNA of the CDR3 is TGTGCCTGTACAGGGGGCGAGAGCTCACCCCTCCACTTT. Translating it yields CACTGGESSPLHF.

This chain uses TRBV7-2 with TRBJ2-7; 8 nucleotides agree with TRBD2. Germline V CDR1 and CDR2: SGHTA, FQGNSA. The CDR3 is 15 residues long. V was clipped by 5 bases and J by 2 bases; unmatched bases: 8. The CDR3 here is CASSPRTSGTYEQYF. DNA for the CDR3: TGTGCCAGCAGCCCCCGAACTAGCGGAACCTACGAGCAGTACTTC. Full variable domain (outside the CDR3, taken from reference TRBV7-2 and TRBJ2-7): GAGVSQSPSNKVTEKGKDVELRCDPISGHTALYWYRQSLGQGLEFLIYFQGNSAPDKSGLPSDRFSAERTGGSVSTLTIQRTQQEDSAVYLCASSPRTSGTYEQYFGPGTRLTVT.

V is TRBV28 and J is TRBJ2-5; TRBD1 might be the D (6 bases). V dropped 4 bases and J dropped 5 bases, with 14 bases sitting between them. CDR1 is MDHEN, CDR2 SYDVKM, per germline. The CDR3 spans 14 residues. The CDR3 DNA reads as TGTGCCAGCAGTTCCAGCTGGACAGAGGAGACCCAGTACTTC. This encodes CASSSSWTEETQYF. The whole variable domain, filled in from reference TRBV28 and TRBJ2-5, reads DVKVTQSSRYLVKRTGEKVFLECVQDMDHENMFWYRQDPGLGLRLIYFSYDVKMKEKGDIPEGYSVSREKKERFSLILESASTNQTSMYLCASSSSWTEETQYFGPGTRLLVL.

The chain couples TRBV7-9 to TRBJ2-1; D is unresolved. V was shortened by 5 bases and J by 9 bases, with 14 bases between the two germline ends. The CDR3 has 13 residues. Per germline, CDR1 SEHNR and CDR2 FQNEAQ (reference sequence). DNA of the CDR3: TGTGCCAGCAGCCCTCTCTATCGCACTGAGCAGTTCTTC. It codes for CASSPLYRTEQFF.